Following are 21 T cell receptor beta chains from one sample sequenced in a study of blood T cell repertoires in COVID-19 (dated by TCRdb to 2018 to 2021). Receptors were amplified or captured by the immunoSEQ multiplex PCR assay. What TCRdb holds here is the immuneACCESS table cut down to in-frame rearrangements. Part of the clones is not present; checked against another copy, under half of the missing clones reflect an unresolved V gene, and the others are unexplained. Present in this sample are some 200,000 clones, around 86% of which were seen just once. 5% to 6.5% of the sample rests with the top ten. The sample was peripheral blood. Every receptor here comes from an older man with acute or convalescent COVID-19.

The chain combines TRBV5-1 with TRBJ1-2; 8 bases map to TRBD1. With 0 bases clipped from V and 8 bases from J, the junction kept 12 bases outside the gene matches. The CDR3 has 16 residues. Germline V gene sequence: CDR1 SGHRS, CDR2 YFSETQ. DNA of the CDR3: TGCGCCAGCAGCTTGGGACAGGGGTTCACTTCGTCCGGCTACACCTTC. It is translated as CASSLGQGFTSSGYTF. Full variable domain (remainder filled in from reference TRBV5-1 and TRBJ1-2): KAGVTQTPRYLIKTRGQQVTLSCSPISGHRSVSWYQQTPGQGLQFLFEYFSETQRNKGNFPGRFSGRQFSNSRSEMNVSTLELGDSALYLCASSLGQGFTSSGYTFGSGTRLTVV.

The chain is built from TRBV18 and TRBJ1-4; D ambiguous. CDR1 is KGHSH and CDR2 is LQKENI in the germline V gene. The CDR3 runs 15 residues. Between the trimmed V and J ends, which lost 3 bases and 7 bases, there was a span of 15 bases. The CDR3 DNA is TGTGCCAGCTCACCTTCAGACGGAGCCGCTGAAAAACTGTTTTTT. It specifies CASSPSDGAAEKLFF.

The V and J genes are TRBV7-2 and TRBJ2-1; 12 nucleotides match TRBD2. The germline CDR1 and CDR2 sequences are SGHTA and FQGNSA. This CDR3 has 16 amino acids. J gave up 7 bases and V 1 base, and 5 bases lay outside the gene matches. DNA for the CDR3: TGTGCCAGCAGCTTAGTTACTAGCGGGAGGATAAATGAGCAGTTCTTC. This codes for CASSLVTSGRINEQFF.

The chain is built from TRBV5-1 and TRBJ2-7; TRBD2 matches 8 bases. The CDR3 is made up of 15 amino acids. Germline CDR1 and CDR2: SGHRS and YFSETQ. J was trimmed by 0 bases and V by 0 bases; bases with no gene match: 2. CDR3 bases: TGCGCCAGCAGCTTGGCTAGCGGGTACTCCTACGAGCAGTACTTC. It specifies CASSLASGYSYEQYF.

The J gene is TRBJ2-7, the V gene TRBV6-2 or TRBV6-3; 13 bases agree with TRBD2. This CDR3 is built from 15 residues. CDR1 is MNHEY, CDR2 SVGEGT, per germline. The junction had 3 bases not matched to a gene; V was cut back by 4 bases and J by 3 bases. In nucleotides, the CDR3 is TGTGCCAGCAGTTCCCGGACTAGCGGGAGCTACGAGCAGTACTTC. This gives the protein CASSSRTSGSYEQYF.

CDR3 in amino acids: CASRGGTGGRYEQYF. As DNA, the CDR3 is TGTGCCAGCAGAGGAGGGACAGGGGGAAGATACGAGCAGTACTTC. The chain recombines TRBV28 with TRBJ2-7; TRBD1 matches 11 bases. Unmatched junction bases numbered 8, after V lost 6 bases and J lost 4 bases. CDR1 and CDR2 from the germline V gene are MDHEN and SYDVKM. The CDR3 has 15 amino acids.

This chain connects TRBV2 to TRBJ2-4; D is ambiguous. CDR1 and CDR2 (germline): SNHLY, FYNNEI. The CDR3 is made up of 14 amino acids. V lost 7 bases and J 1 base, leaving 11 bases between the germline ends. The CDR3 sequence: CASTRPVAKNIQYF. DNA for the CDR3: TGTGCCAGCACTAGGCCCGTGGCCAAAAACATTCAGTACTTC.

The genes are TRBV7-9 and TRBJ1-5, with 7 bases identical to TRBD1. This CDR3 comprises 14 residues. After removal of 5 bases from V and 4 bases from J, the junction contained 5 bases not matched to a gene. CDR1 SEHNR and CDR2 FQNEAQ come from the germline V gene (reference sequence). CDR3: CASSRTGPNQPQHF. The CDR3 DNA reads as TGTGCCAGCAGCAGGACAGGTCCTAATCAGCCCCAGCATTTT.

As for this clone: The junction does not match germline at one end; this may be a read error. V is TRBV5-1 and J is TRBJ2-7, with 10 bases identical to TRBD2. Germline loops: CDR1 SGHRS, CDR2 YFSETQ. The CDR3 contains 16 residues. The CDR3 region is CARSGGGPGDSGEQYF. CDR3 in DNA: TGCGCCCGCAGCGGGGGGGGGCCAGGGGACTCCGGCGAGCAGTACTTC.

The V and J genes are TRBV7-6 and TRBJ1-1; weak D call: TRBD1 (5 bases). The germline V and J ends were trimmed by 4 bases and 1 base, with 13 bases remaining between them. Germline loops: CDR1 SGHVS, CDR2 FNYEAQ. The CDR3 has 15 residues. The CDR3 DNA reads TGTGCCAGCAGCTCGGGCGGGGGACCGAACACTGAAGCTTTCTTT. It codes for CASSSGGGPNTEAFF.

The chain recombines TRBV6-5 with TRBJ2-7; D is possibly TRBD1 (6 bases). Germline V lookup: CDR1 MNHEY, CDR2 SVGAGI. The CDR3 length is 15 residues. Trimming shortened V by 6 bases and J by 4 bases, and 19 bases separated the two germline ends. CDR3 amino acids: CASRPTGSSEYEQYV. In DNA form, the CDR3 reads TGTGCCAGCAGACCTACAGGGAGTTCCGAATACGAGCAGTACGTC.

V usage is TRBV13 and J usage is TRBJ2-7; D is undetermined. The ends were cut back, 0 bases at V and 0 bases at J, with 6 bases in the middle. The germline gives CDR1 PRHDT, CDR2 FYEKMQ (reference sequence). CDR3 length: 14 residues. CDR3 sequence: CASSLGRSSYEQYF. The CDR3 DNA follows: TGTGCCAGCAGCTTAGGGAGGAGCTCCTACGAGCAGTACTTC.

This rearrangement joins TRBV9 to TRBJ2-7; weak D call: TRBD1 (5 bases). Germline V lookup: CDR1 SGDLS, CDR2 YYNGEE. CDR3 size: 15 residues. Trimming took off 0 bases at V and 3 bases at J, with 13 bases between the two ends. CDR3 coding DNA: TGTGCCAGCAGCGTAGAGGGCAGGGCAGGCTACGAGCAGTACTTC. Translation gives CASSVEGRAGYEQYF.

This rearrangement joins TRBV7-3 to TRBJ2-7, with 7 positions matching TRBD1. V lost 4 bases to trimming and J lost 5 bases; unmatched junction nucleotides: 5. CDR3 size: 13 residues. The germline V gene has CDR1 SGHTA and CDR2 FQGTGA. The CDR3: CASSSRQGHEQYF. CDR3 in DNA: TGTGCCAGCAGCTCTCGACAGGGCCACGAGCAGTACTTC.

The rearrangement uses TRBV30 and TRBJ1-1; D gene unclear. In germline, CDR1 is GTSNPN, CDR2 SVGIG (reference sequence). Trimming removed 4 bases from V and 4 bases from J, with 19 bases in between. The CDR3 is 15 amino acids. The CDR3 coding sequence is TGTGCCTGGATTAGAGGGCCACAACCTGGCACTGAAGCTTTCTTT. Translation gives CAWIRGPQPGTEAFF. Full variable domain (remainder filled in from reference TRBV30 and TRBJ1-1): SQTIHQWPATLVQPVGSPLSLECTVEGTSNPNLYWYRQAAGRGLQLLFYSVGIGQISSEVPQNLSASRPQDRQFILSSKKLLLSDSGFYLCAWIRGPQPGTEAFFGQGTRLTVV.

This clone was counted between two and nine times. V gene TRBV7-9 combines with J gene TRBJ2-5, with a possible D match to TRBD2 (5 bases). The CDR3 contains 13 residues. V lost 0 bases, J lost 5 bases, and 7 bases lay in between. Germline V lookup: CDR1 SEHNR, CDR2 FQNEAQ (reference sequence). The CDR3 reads CASSLAPGETQYF. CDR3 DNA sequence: TGTGCCAGCAGCTTAGCCCCGGGGGAGACCCAGTACTTC.

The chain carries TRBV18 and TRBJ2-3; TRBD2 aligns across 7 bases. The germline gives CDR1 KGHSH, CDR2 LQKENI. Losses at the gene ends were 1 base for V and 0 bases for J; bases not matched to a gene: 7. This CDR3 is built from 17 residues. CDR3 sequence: CASSPLSGSRSTDTQYF. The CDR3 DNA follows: TGTGCCAGCTCACCACTTAGCGGGTCGCGTAGCACAGATACGCAGTATTTT.

CDR3 DNA: TGTGCCAGCAACCTTCGGACAGGGCAGTCACCCCTCCACTTT. Translated: CASNLRTGQSPLHF. The J gene is TRBJ1-6, the V gene TRBV27, with 8 bases identical to TRBD1. Germline lookup yields CDR1 MNHEY and CDR2 SMNVEV (reference sequence). This CDR3 has 14 residues. With V trimmed by 7 bases and J by 10 bases, 9 bases remained unmatched.

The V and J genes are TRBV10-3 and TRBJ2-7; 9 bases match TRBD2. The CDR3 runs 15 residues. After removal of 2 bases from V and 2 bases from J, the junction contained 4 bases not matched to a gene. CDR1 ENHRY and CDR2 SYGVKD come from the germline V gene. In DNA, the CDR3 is TGTGCCATCAGTGAGACTAGCGGGTCCCCCTACGAGCAGTACGTC. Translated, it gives CAISETSGSPYEQYV.

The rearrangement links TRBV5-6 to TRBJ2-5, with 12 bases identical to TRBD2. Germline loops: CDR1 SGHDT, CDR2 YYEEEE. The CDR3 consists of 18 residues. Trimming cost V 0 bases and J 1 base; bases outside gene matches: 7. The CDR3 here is CASSLELLAGGRQETQYF. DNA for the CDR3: TGTGCCAGCAGCTTGGAGTTGCTAGCGGGAGGGCGCCAAGAGACCCAGTACTTC.

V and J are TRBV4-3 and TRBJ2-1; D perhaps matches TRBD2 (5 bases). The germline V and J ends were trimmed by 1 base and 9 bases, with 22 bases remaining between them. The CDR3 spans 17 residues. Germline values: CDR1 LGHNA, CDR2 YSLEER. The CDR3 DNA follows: TGCGCCAGCAGCCAAGGGACTCGCTCTATTTATGAGGGTGAGCAGTTCTTC. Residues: CASSQGTRSIYEGEQFF.